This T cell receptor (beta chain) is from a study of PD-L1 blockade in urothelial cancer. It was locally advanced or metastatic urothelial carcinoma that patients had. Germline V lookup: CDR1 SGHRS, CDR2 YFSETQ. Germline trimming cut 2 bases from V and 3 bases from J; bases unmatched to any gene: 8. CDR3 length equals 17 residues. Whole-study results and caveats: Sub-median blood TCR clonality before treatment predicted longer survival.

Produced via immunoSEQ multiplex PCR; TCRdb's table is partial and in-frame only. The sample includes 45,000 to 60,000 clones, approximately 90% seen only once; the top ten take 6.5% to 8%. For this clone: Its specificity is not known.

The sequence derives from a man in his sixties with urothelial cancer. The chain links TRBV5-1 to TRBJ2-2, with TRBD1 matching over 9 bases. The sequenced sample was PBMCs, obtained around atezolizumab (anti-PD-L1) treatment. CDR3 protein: CASSFDPQGADTGELFF. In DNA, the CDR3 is TGCGCCAGCAGCTTCGACCCACAGGGGGCTGACACCGGGGAGCTGTTTTTT.